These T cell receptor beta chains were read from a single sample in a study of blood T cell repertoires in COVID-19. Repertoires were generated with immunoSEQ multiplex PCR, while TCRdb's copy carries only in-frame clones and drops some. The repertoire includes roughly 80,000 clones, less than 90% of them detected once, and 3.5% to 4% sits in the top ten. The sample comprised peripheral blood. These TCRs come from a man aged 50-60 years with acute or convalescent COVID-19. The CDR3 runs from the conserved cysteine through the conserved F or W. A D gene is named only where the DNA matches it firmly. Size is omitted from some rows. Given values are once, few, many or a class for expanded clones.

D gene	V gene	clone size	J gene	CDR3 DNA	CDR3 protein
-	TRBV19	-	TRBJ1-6	TGTGCCAGTAGGGACAGAAATTCACCCCTCCACTTT	CASRDRNSPLHF
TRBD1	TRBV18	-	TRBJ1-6	TGTGCCAGCTCACCAAACAGGGGGGATAATTCACCCCTCCACTTT	CASSPNRGDNSPLHF
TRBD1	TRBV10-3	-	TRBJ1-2	TGTGCCATTGGAGCCGGGACAGGGGATGGCTACACCTTC	CAIGAGTGDGYTF
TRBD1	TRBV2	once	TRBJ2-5	TGTGCCAGCAGGAGAAGACAGGGTACAGGGGAGACCCAGTACTTC	CASRRRQGTGETQYF
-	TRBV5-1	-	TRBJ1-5	TGCGCCAGCAGCTTGGTTCTCACGCGGGCTGGGCAGGTCATTTATAGCAATCAGCCCCAGCATTTT	CASSLVLTRAGQVIYSNQPQHF
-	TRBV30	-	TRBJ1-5	TGTGCCTGGAGCGTCGGGTCCTCTTTTAGCAATCAGCCCCAGCATTTT	CAWSVGSSFSNQPQHF
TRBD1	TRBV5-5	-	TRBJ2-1	TGTGCCAGCAGCCCTCGCGGGACAGGGGCGTACAATGAGCAGTTCTTC	CASSPRGTGAYNEQFF
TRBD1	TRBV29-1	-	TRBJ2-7	TGCAGCGTTGAAGGAGCGGACAGGTCCAACTACGAGCAGTACTTC	CSVEGADRSNYEQYF
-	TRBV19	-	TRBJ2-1	TGTGCCAGTACCCCCTTCGGGGGAGGACCCTACAATGAGCAGTTCTTC	CASTPFGGGPYNEQFF
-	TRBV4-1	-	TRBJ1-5	TGCGCCAGCAGCCAAGTAACGGGTCAGCCCCAGCATTTT	CASSQVTGQPQHF
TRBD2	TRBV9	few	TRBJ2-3	TGTGCCAGCAGCGTAGGGGTCGGGGTGGCTAGCGGGAGAACCGATACGCAGTATTTT	CASSVGVGVASGRTDTQYF
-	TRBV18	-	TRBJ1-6	TGTGCCAGCTCACCAAGCGCGGGACGGGCGAATTCACCCCTCCACTTT	CASSPSAGRANSPLHF
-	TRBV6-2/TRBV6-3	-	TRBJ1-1	TGTGCCAGCAGTTGGGAAAAACTGTTGGGGGCGAGAACTGAAGCTTTCTTT	CASSWEKLLGARTEAFF
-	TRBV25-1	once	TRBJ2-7	TGTGCCAGCAGTGCCCTAACGGGGTACGAGCAGTACTTC	CASSALTGYEQYF
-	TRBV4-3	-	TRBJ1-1	TGCGCCAGCAGCCAAGGCGTCGGAGGGAACACTGAAGCTTTCTTT	CASSQGVGGNTEAFF
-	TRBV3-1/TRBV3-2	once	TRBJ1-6	TGTGCCAGCAGCCAAGAAGCAGGGAATTCACCCCTCCACTTT	CASSQEAGNSPLHF
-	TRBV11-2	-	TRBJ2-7	TGTGCCAGCAGCTTAGAAGTCAGACTCTACGAGCAGTACTTC	CASSLEVRLYEQYF
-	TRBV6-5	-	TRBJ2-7	TGTGCCAGCATGGGACTTACCTACGAGCAGTACTTC	CASMGLTYEQYF
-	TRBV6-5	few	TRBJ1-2	TGTGCCAGCAGGACCCTGAAGGGGGGGGACTATGGCTACACCTTC	CASRTLKGGDYGYTF
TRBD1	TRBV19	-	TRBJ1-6	TGTGCCAGTAGACGACAGGGTTTAAATTCACCCCTCCACTTT	CASRRQGLNSPLHF
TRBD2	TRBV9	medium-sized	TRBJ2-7	TGTGCCAGCGCTGGAGGGACTAGCGGATACGAGCAGTACTTC	CASAGGTSGYEQYF
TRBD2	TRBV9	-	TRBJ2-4	TGTGCCAGCAGCGTAGAAGGCGGGACTAGGGACATTCAGTACTTC	CASSVEGGTRDIQYF
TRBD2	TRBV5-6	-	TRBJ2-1	TGTGCCAGCAGCTTGGAGGTCCCGCGGGAGCAGGATGAGCAGTTCTTC	CASSLEVPREQDEQFF
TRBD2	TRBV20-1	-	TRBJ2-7	TGCAGTGCTAGTGGGGCCCGGGGGGTTGCCGAGCAGTACTTC	CSASGARGVAEQYF
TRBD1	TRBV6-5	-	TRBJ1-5	TGTGCCAGCAGTCGGACAGGGGGGTATCAGCCCCAGCATTTT	CASSRTGGYQPQHF
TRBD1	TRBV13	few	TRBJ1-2	TGTGCCAGCAGAAGGACAGGAGGCTACTATGGCTACACCTTC	CASRRTGGYYGYTF
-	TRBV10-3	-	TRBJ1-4	TGTGCCATCAGTGACCCGGATGGGGCAGCTAATGAAAAACTGTTTTTT	CAISDPDGAANEKLFF
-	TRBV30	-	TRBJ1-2	TGTGCCTGGATATCTAGCCTCGGGGGTGGCTACACCTTC	CAWISSLGGGYTF
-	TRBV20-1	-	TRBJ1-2	TGCAGTGCTAGACAGGACTATGGCTACACCTTC	CSARQDYGYTF